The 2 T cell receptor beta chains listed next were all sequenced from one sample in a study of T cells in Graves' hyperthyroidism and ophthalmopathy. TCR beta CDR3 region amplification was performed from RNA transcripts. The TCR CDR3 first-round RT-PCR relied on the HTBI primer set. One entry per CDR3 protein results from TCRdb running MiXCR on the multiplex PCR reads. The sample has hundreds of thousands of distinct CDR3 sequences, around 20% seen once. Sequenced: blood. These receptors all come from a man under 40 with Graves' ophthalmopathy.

The CDR3 DNA is TGTGCCAGCAGTTACTCGGTAGCTACTGATACGCAGTATTTT. Amino acids: CASSYSVATDTQYF. The rearrangement joins TRBV6-2 or TRBV6-3 to TRBJ2-3; D remains unclear. Trimming left V 0 bases short and J 6 bases short, with 10 bases between. The germline CDR1 and CDR2 sequences are MNHEY and SVGEGT. This CDR3 contains 14 residues.

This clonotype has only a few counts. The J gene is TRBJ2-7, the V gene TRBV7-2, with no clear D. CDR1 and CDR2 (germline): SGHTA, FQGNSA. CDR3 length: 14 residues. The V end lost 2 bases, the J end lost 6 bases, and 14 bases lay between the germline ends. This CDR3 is CASSLSPDSGEQYF. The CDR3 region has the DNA TGTGCCAGCAGCTTAAGTCCCGACTCCGGCGAGCAGTACTTC.